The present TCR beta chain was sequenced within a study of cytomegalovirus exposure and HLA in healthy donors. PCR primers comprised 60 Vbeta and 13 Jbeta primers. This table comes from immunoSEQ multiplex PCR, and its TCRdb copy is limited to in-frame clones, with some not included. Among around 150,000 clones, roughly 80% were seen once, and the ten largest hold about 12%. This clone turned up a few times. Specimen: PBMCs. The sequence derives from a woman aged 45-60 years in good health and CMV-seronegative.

The CDR3 is CASSSTGGFSTDTQYF. DNA for the CDR3: TGTGCCAGTAGTTCAACAGGGGGCTTTAGCACAGATACGCAGTATTTT. The V gene is TRBV19, the J gene TRBJ2-3; TRBD1 matches at 9 bases. Per germline, CDR1 LNHDA and CDR2 SQIVND (reference sequence). V was clipped by 5 bases and J by 0 bases; unmatched bases: 6. This CDR3 contains 16 residues.